These T cell receptor beta chains were read from a single sample in a study of T cell changes during pregnancy in multiple sclerosis. Assay: immunoSEQ multiplex PCR; the TCRdb copy retains only in-frame clones and omits some. The sample contains some 97,000 clones, 94% of which appear only once. Here the sequenced sample was peripheral blood, taken before pregnancy. The receptors shown here come from a female donor with multiple sclerosis, enrolled in a pregnancy study. The CDR3 runs from the conserved cysteine through the conserved F or W. A D gene is named only where the DNA matches it firmly. A row's size may be missing; if present it is once, few, many or a size class.

j_gene,v_gene,d_gene,abundance,CDR3nt,CDR3aa
TRBJ1-1,TRBV5-1,TRBD1,.,TGCGCCAGCAGCTGGGGGGACAGGGAGAACACTGAAGCTTTCTTT,CASSWGDRENTEAFF
TRBJ2-1,TRBV6-4,.,.,TGTGCCAGCAGTCTCGGAGTTTACAATGAGCAGTTCTTC,CASSLGVYNEQFF
TRBJ1-2,TRBV7-9,TRBD1,.,TGTGCCAGCAGCTTTTCCGCGAACGACAGGGTTGATGGCTACACCTTC,CASSFSANDRVDGYTF
TRBJ2-1,TRBV27,TRBD1,.,TGTGCCAGCTACGACAGGGGGAATTACAATGAGCAGTTCTTC,CASYDRGNYNEQFF
TRBJ2-7,TRBV19,TRBD2,.,TGTGCCAGTAGGACCGGGACTAGTGTCGAGCAGTACTTC,CASRTGTSVEQYF
TRBJ2-1,TRBV6-1,TRBD2,.,TGTGCCAGCAGTTTGCGGGAGGGCTCCTACAATGAGCAGTTCTTC,CASSLREGSYNEQFF
TRBJ2-2,TRBV5-6,TRBD2,.,TGTGCCAGCAGCGCCCTTCGGCGGGAGGGCCGGGCGAGCACCGGGGAGCTGTTTTTT,CASSALRREGRASTGELFF
TRBJ2-1,TRBV5-4,.,once,TGTGCCAGCAGCCCTCCGCGGGGACTGGGTGTGAATGAGCAGTTCTTC,CASSPPRGLGVNEQFF
TRBJ2-4,TRBV5-1,TRBD1,.,TGCGCCAGCAGCTCGGGACAGGGACAGAACATTCAGTACTTC,CASSSGQGQNIQYF
TRBJ2-1,TRBV5-1,TRBD2,.,TGCGCCAGCAGCCTGGGACTAGCGGGCTTCTACAATGAGCAGTTCTTC,CASSLGLAGFYNEQFF
TRBJ1-2,TRBV10-1,TRBD1,.,TGCGCCAGCAGCCCCGGACAGGGAAGTAACTATGGCTACACCTTC,CASSPGQGSNYGYTF
TRBJ2-7,TRBV28,.,.,TGTGCCAGCAGTTCCCGTTATCTGGGGGGTAGCGAGCAGTACTTC,CASSSRYLGGSEQYF
TRBJ1-5,TRBV28,TRBD1,.,TGTGCCAGCAGTCTGACAGGGGGGGATCAGCCCCAGCATTTT,CASSLTGGDQPQHF
TRBJ1-2,TRBV2,.,few,TGTGCCAGCAGGGTGGGGGCCCGGGAAACCTTC,CASRVGARETF
TRBJ2-1,TRBV10-3,TRBD2,.,TGTGCCATCACTGAGGACCCGGGACTAGCGAATGAGCAGTTCTTC,CAITEDPGLANEQFF
TRBJ1-4,TRBV19,.,.,TGTGCCAGTACCCTTAACCTATTTGCAACTAATGAAAAACTGTTTTTT,CASTLNLFATNEKLFF
TRBJ1-1,TRBV7-2,TRBD1,few,TGTGCCAGCAGCTTAGCGCCCGCAGGGGGAGACACTGAAGCTTTCTTT,CASSLAPAGGDTEAFF
TRBJ2-7,TRBV18,TRBD2,.,TGTGCCAGCTCACCAACTAGCGGACCCTACGAGCAGTACTTC,CASSPTSGPYEQYF
TRBJ1-2,TRBV6-4,.,.,TGTGCCAGCAGTGACTCGCCTGGAGGGTCTAACTATGGCTACACCTTC,CASSDSPGGSNYGYTF
TRBJ1-5,TRBV9,.,.,TGTGCCAGCAGCGTAGGTATACATCGCAATCAGCCCCAGCATTTT,CASSVGIHRNQPQHF
TRBJ2-2,TRBV5-8,TRBD2,.,TGTGCCAGCAGCTTGGGGCTAGCGGGAGGCACCGGGGAGCTGTTTTTT,CASSLGLAGGTGELFF
TRBJ2-1,TRBV7-6,TRBD2,.,TGTGCCAGCAGCTTAAAGGTTCGGGAGGGCCGACATGAGCAGTTCTTC,CASSLKVREGRHEQFF
TRBJ2-7,TRBV19,TRBD2,.,TGTGCCAGTAGTACCCCGCCCGGACTAGCGCCCTTCTACGAGCAGTACTTC,CASSTPPGLAPFYEQYF
TRBJ2-7,TRBV19,TRBD2,few,TGTGCCAGTAGTATAGATGGGGCTAGCGGGAGGCCCCCCGGGCAGTACTTC,CASSIDGASGRPPGQYF
TRBJ2-2,TRBV5-1,.,.,TGCGCCAGCAGCTTGCCGGGAGCGGGCACCGGGGAGCTGTTTTTT,CASSLPGAGTGELFF
TRBJ2-7,TRBV7-8,.,.,TGTGCCAGCAGCTTAGCGCATAGCTACGAGCAGTACTTC,CASSLAHSYEQYF
TRBJ1-5,TRBV29-1,TRBD1,.,TGCAGCGTCTCGACAGGGGCTCAGCCCCAGCATTTT,CSVSTGAQPQHF
TRBJ2-7,TRBV11-2,TRBD2,.,TGTGCCAGCAGCGCTAGCGGGAGGCATTACGAGCAGTACTTC,CASSASGRHYEQYF
TRBJ2-7,TRBV19,TRBD1,.,TGTGCCAGTAGTACTTCCGGGACAGGGGACCACGAGCAGTACTTC,CASSTSGTGDHEQYF
TRBJ2-6,TRBV6-4,.,.,TGTGCCAGCAGTGACTCGAATCGGGGTTTTGGGGCCAACGTCCTGACTTTC,CASSDSNRGFGANVLTF
TRBJ2-2,TRBV9,.,.,TGTGCCAGCAGCTCCCGACTCACCGGGGAGCTGTTTTTT,CASSSRLTGELFF
TRBJ2-7,TRBV5-1,.,.,TGCGCCAGCAGCTTGCCCCTCGCTAGCGCTACCTACGAGCAGTACTTC,CASSLPLASATYEQYF
TRBJ1-2,TRBV27,TRBD1,.,TGTGCCAGCAGTCTATGGACAGGGAAAGAGTATGGCTACACCTTC,CASSLWTGKEYGYTF
TRBJ2-1,TRBV5-1,.,.,TGCGCCAGCAGCTTGTCGAGCTCCTACAATGAGCAGTTCTTC,CASSLSSSYNEQFF
TRBJ1-1,TRBV7-9,.,.,TGTGCCAGCAGCGCCACGGGGGTTGAAGCTTTCTTT,CASSATGVEAFF
TRBJ2-7,TRBV6-1,.,.,TGTGCCAGCAGTGACACCTACCCTATCTCCTACGAGCAGTACTTC,CASSDTYPISYEQYF
TRBJ1-5,TRBV6-5,TRBD1,.,TGTGCCAGCAGGGAGGGGGCGACGGGCAATCAGCCCCAGCATTTT,CASREGATGNQPQHF
TRBJ2-7,TRBV27,.,.,TGTGCCAGCAGTGCGGGACCCTACGAGCAGTACTTC,CASSAGPYEQYF
TRBJ2-3,TRBV7-6,.,.,TGTGCCAGCAGCTTGGTCGCAGGGCGCGGAGAAGATACGCAGTATTTT,CASSLVAGRGEDTQYF
TRBJ2-1,TRBV7-8,TRBD1,.,TGTGCCAGCAGAGGAAGGGACAGCTCCTACAATGAGCAGTTCTTC,CASRGRDSSYNEQFF
TRBJ1-2,TRBV2,.,.,TGTGCCAGCCCTAACGGGGGGGACGGGGACTACACCTTC,CASPNGGDGDYTF
TRBJ2-7,TRBV29-1,TRBD2,.,TGCAGCGTTCTGGGGGGGTACGAGCAGTACTTC,CSVLGGYEQYF
TRBJ2-1,TRBV29-1,.,once,TGCAGCGCTCCGGGGGCGGGAGCATACAATGAGCAGTTCTTC,CSAPGAGAYNEQFF